The 21 T cell receptor beta chains in this list originate from one sample, sequenced in a study of blood T cell repertoires in COVID-19. Libraries were prepared by immunoSEQ multiplex PCR; TCRdb keeps only in-frame clonotypes and omits some of them. Of a few hundred thousand clones listed, around 84% are singletons. The sequencing sample was made of peripheral blood. All receptors come from a man aged 50 to 60 with active or convalescent COVID-19.

The CDR3 protein is CASSLAGSGANVLTF. The CDR3 bases are TGTGCCAGCAGCTTAGCGGGGAGTGGGGCCAACGTCCTGACTTTC. The V call is TRBV7-6, the J call TRBJ2-6; TRBD2 is a possible D gene (5 bases). CDR3 length: 15 amino acids. Germline V gives CDR1 SGHVS, CDR2 FNYEAQ. V lost 0 bases, J lost 3 bases, and 6 bases lay in between.

This sequence joins TRBV6-6 and TRBJ1-1; D may be TRBD1 (5 bases). Germline-derived CDR1 and CDR2 are MNHNY and SVGAGI (reference sequence). This CDR3 spans 15 amino acids. V was shortened by 6 bases and J by 2 bases, with 16 bases between the two germline ends. The CDR3 coding sequence is TGTGCCAGCAGCCGACCCCGGGACTTAAACACTGAAGCTTTCTTT. Amino acid sequence: CASSRPRDLNTEAFF.

This clone has just one count. The chain links TRBV27 to TRBJ2-1; 12 bases align to TRBD2. CDR1 MNHEY and CDR2 SMNVEV come from the germline V gene (reference sequence). The CDR3 length is 14 residues. J gave up 12 bases and V 8 bases, and 11 bases lay outside the gene matches. The CDR3 region has the DNA TGTGCCAGCCACAGACTAGCGGGAGAGGGAGGGCAGTTCTTC. Protein: CASHRLAGEGGQFF.

The chain uses TRBV5-4 and TRBJ2-5, with 9 bases matching TRBD2. Germline values: CDR1 SGHNT, CDR2 YYREEE (reference sequence). The junction had 8 bases not matched to a gene; V was cut back by 4 bases and J by 4 bases. The CDR3 is 15 amino acids. The CDR3 DNA is TGTGCCAGCAGCGACGATCGAGCGGGGGGAGAGACCCAGTACTTC. Translation gives CASSDDRAGGETQYF.

This clone turned up a few times. This chain joins TRBV5-4 and TRBJ1-2, with 9 bases that match TRBD1. CDR1 and CDR2 from the germline V gene are SGHNT and YYREEE (reference sequence). The CDR3 extends over 15 amino acids. V lost 1 base and J lost 3; bases outside the gene matches: 4. The CDR3 nucleotides read TGTGCCAGCAGCTTGCGGGACAGGGCTGACTATGGCTACACCTTC. The encoded protein is CASSLRDRADYGYTF.

The chain recombines TRBV27 with TRBJ1-2; D is uncertain. Germline-derived CDR1 and CDR2 are MNHEY and SMNVEV (reference sequence). Trimming shortened V by 2 bases and J by 4 bases, and 11 bases separated the two germline ends. This CDR3 is built from 14 residues. CDR3 DNA: TGTGCCAGCAGTTTAGTAGCAGCTTCCTATGGCTACACCTTC. This codes for CASSLVAASYGYTF.

The rearrangement joins TRBV27 to TRBJ1-6; D is possibly TRBD1 (6 bases). Trimming removed 2 bases from V and 6 bases from J, with 11 bases in between. CDR1 MNHEY and CDR2 SMNVEV come from the germline V gene (reference sequence). The CDR3 has 15 residues. The DNA of the CDR3 is TGTGCCAGCAGTTTAGCGGACAGCCTTAATTCACCCCTCCACTTT. Protein product: CASSLADSLNSPLHF.

The genes are TRBV11-1 and TRBJ1-1; 7 bases map to TRBD1. The CDR3 contains 15 residues. The J segment lost 2 bases and the V segment lost 3 bases, leaving 6 bases of the junction unmatched. Germline V lookup: CDR1 SGHAT, CDR2 FQDESV (reference sequence). CDR3 amino acids: CASSFLTGSNTEAFF. The DNA for the CDR3 is TGTGCCAGCAGCTTTCTGACAGGGTCAAACACTGAAGCTTTCTTT.

The V call is TRBV7-3, the J call TRBJ2-1; TRBD2 might be the D (6 bases). From germline, CDR1 is SGHTA and CDR2 FQGTGA. The V end lost 5 bases, the J end lost 3 bases, and 14 bases lay between the germline ends. This CDR3 contains 15 residues. This CDR3 is CASSIALALYNEQFF. The DNA of the CDR3 is TGTGCCAGCAGCATTGCCCTAGCGCTCTACAATGAGCAGTTCTTC.

The chain uses TRBV6-1 and TRBJ1-1, with D possibly TRBD1 on 6 matching bases. The CDR3 is 13 residues long. The V end lost 1 base, the J end lost 6 bases, and 9 bases lay between the germline ends. Germline V lookup: CDR1 MNHNS, CDR2 SASEGT. The CDR3 here is CASSEVRTAEAFF. CDR3 sequence (DNA): TGTGCCAGCAGTGAAGTGAGGACAGCTGAAGCTTTCTTT.

The chain joins TRBV18 to TRBJ1-1, with TRBD1 as a possible D gene (6 bases). Trimming removed 6 bases from V and 4 bases from J, with 21 bases in between. This CDR3 comprises 16 residues. Per germline, CDR1 KGHSH and CDR2 LQKENI. CDR3 loop: CASSPNQGQGGTEAFF. The CDR3 nucleotides are TGTGCCAGCTCCCCCAACCAGGGACAAGGGGGCACTGAAGCTTTCTTT.

V is TRBV18 and J is TRBJ1-1, with a weak D call TRBD1 (5 bases). V lost 6 bases, J lost 8 bases, and 10 bases lay in between. This CDR3 contains 11 residues. CDR1 and CDR2 from the germline V gene are KGHSH and LQKENI. CDR3 amino acids: CASSGGAEAFF. DNA of the CDR3: TGTGCCAGCTCGGGAGGGGCGGAAGCTTTCTTT.

The chain has TRBV4-3 and TRBJ2-1, with 13 bases aligning to TRBD2. V shed 4 bases, J shed 0 bases, and the junction held 6 bases outside the gene matches. Germline V gene data show CDR1 as LGHNA and CDR2 as YSLEER. This CDR3 has 18 residues. The CDR3 sequence: CASSRQGLAGSSYNEQFF. CDR3 bases: TGCGCCAGCAGCCGCCAGGGACTAGCGGGAAGCTCCTACAATGAGCAGTTCTTC.

The chain has TRBV3-1 (or the pseudogene TRBV3-2) and TRBJ2-5; perhaps TRBD2 as D (5 bases). V dropped 3 bases and J dropped 3 bases, with 5 bases sitting between them. Looked up from germline, CDR1 is LGHDT and CDR2 is YNNKEL (reference sequence). This CDR3 region has 12 residues. For the CDR3, the DNA is TGTGCCAGCAGCCACGGGGAAGAGACCCAGTACTTC. As protein: CASSHGEETQYF.

This sequence joins TRBV25-1 and TRBJ1-1; no firm D call. Trimming took 8 bases from V and 1 from J, leaving 5 bases between them. The CDR3 is made up of 11 amino acids. CDR1 and CDR2 from the germline V gene are MGHDK and SYGVNS. The CDR3 region is CASRRNTEAFF. The CDR3 DNA reads TGTGCCAGCCGTAGGAACACTGAAGCTTTCTTT.

The CDR3 loop reads CATLGQGTSYEQYV. The CDR3 nucleotides read TGTGCCACTCTGGGGCAGGGAACATCCTACGAGCAGTACGTC. The rearrangement joins TRBV2 to TRBJ2-7, with D possibly being TRBD1 (5 bases). The CDR3 contains 14 residues. Germline V gene sequence: CDR1 SNHLY, CDR2 FYNNEI. Trimming left V 10 bases short and J 1 base short, with 17 bases between.

This chain joins TRBV27 and TRBJ1-1; 7 bases fit TRBD1. The CDR3 runs 13 residues. V lost 6 bases to trimming and J lost 5 bases; unmatched junction nucleotides: 6. Per the germline V gene, CDR1 is MNHEY and CDR2 is SMNVEV (reference sequence). CDR3 sequence (DNA): TGTGCCAGCAGGCGACAGGGAGGTACTGAAGCTTTCTTT. Its translation is CASRRQGGTEAFF.

This clone was detected once. The chain recombines TRBV9 with TRBJ2-2; 7 bases are shared with TRBD1. From germline, CDR1 is SGDLS and CDR2 YYNGEE. Trimming cost V 4 bases and J 3 bases; bases outside gene matches: 9. This CDR3 spans 16 amino acids. DNA of the CDR3: TGTGCCAGCAGCCTGAGGGGGACAGCGTACACCGGGGAGCTGTTTTTT. This encodes CASSLRGTAYTGELFF.

This rearrangement joins TRBV6-2 or TRBV6-3 to TRBJ2-7; 10 bases fit TRBD1. The CDR3 totals 16 residues. CDR1 and CDR2 from the germline V gene are MNHEY and SVGEGT. V trimming: 2 bases; J trimming: 2 bases; junction bases outside the gene matches: 6. The CDR3 DNA reads as TGTGCCAGCAGTTACCCTTGGACAGGGGGGGCCTACGAGCAGTACTTC. Protein: CASSYPWTGGAYEQYF.

The genes are TRBV7-9 and TRBJ1-2; 8 bases match TRBD1. This CDR3 has 15 amino acids. The V and J ends lost 5 bases and 4 bases, in that order; junction bases with no gene match: 9. Germline V gene data show CDR1 as SEHNR and CDR2 as FQNEAQ (reference sequence). The CDR3 bases are TGTGCCAGCAGCACCCAACAGGGGGGGAGCTATGGCTACACCTTC. As protein: CASSTQQGGSYGYTF.

The chain employs TRBV5-5 and TRBJ2-2; D is unresolved. V lost 1 base, J lost 6 bases, and 19 bases lay in between. Germline CDR1 is SGHKS and CDR2 is YYEKEE (reference sequence). There are 17 residues in the CDR3. CDR3 residues: CASSLTSEYHDAGELFF. The CDR3 nucleotides read TGTGCCAGCAGCTTGACGTCCGAGTACCACGATGCCGGGGAGCTGTTTTTT. Together with reference TRBV5-5 and TRBJ2-2, the CDR3 gives the full variable domain: DAGVTQSPTHLIKTRGQQVTLRCSPISGHKSVSWYQQVLGQGPQFIFQYYEKEERGRGNFPDRFSARQFPNYSSELNVNALLLGDSALYLCASSLTSEYHDAGELFFGEGSRLTVL.